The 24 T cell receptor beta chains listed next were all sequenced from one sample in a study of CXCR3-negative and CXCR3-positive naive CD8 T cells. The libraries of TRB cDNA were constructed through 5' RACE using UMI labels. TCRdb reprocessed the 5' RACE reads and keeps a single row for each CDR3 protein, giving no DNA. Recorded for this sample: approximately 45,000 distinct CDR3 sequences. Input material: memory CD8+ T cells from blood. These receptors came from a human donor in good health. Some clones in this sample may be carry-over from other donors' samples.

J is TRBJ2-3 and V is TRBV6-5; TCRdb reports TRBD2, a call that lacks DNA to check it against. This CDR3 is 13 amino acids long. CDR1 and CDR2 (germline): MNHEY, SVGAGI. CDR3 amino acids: CASYLADTDTQYF.

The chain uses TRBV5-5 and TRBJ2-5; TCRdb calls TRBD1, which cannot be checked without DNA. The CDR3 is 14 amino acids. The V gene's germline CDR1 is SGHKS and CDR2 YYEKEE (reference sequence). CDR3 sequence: CASSSRSSQETQYF.

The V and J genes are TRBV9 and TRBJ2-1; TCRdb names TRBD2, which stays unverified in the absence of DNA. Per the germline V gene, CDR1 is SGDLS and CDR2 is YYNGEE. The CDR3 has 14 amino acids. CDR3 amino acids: CASSAGGRVNEQFF. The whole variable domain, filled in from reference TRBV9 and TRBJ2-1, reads DSGVTQTPKHLITATGQRVTLRCSPRSGDLSVYWYQQSLDQGLQFLIQYYNGEERAKGNILERFSAQQFPDLHSELNLSSLELGDSALYFCASSAGGRVNEQFFGPGTRLTVL.

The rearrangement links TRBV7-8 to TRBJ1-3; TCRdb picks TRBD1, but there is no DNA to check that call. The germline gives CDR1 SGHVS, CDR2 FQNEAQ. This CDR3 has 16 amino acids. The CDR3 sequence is CASSRSQGWSGNTIYF.

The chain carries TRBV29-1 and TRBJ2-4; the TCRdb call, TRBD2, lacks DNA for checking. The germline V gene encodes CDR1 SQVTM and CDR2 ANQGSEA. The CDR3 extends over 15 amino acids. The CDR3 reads CSVTTSGRAGDIQYF.

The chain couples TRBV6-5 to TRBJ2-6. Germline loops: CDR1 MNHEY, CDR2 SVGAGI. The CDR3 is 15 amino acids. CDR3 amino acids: CASSYQVSGANVLTF.

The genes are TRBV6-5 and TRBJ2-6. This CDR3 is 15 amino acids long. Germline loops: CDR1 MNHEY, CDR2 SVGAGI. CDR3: CASSLQISGANVLTF.

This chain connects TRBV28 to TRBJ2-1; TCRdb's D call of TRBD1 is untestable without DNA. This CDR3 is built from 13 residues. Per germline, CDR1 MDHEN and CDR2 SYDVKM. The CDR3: CASRGQRVNEQFF.

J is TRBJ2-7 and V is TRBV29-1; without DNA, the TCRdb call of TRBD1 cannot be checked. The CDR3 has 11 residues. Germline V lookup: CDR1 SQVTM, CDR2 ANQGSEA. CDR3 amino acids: CSVGGDPEQYF.

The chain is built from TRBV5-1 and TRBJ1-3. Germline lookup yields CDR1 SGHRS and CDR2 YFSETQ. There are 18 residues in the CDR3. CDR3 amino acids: CASSFDGIPQGSGNTIYF.

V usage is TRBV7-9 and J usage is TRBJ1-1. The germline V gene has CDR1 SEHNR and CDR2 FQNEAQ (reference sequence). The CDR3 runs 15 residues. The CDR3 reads CASSKVSDRNTEAFF.

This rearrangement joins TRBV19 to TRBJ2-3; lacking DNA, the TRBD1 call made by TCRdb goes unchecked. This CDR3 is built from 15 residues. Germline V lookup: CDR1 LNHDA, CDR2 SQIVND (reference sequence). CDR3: CASTGGQGMADTQYF.

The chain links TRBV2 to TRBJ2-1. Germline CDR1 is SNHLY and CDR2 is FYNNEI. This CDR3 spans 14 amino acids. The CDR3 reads CASSVDSSYNEQFF.

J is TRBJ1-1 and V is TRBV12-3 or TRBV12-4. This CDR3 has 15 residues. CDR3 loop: CASSLVAAKNTEAFF.

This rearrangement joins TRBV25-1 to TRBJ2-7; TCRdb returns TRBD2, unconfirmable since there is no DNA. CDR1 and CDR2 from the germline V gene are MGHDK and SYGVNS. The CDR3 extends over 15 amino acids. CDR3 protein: CASSEFFSSGNEQYF.

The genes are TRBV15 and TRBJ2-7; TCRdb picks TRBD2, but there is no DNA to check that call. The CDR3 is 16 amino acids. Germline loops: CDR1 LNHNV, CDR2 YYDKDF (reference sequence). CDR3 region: CATSRDPSDFIYEQYF.

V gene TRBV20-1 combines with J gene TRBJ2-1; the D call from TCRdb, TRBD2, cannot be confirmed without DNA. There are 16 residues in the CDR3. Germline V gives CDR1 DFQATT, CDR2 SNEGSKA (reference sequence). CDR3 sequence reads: CSAEEGIRGGYNEQFF.

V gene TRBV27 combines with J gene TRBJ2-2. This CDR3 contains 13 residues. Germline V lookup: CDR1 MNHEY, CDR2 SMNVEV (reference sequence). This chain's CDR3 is CASRWGGTGELFF.

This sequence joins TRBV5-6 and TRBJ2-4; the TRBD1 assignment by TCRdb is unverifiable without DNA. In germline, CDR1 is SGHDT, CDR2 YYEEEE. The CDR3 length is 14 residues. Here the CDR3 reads CASSLGAAKNIQYF. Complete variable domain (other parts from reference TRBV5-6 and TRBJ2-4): DAGVTQSPTHLIKTRGQQVTLRCSPKSGHDTVSWYQQALGQGPQFIFQYYEEEERQRGNFPDRFSGHQFPNYSSELNVNALLLGDSALYLCASSLGAAKNIQYFGAGTRLSVL.

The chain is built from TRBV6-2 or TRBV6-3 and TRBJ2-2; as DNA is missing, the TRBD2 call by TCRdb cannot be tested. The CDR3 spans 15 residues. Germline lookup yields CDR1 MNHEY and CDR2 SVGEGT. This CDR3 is CASRPGLADTGELFF.

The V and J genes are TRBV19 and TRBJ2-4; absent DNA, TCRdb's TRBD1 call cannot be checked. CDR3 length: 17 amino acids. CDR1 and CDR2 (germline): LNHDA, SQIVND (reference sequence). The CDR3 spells CASSMLRDRSPKNIQYF.

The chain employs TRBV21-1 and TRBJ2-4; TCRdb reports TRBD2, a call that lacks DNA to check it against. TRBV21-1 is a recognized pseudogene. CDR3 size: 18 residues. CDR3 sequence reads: CASSNPLWSRQGGNIQYF.

The CDR3 here is CASSLAQDYEQYF. The chain joins TRBV7-6 to TRBJ2-7. In germline, CDR1 is SGHVS, CDR2 FNYEAQ. The CDR3 loop spans 13 amino acids. The full variable domain, with the rest looked up from reference TRBV7-6 and TRBJ2-7, is GAGVSQSPRYKVTKRGQDVALRCDPISGHVSLYWYRQALGQGPEFLTYFNYEAQQDKSGLPNDRFSAERPEGSISTLTIQRTEQRDSAMYRCASSLAQDYEQYFGPGTRLTVT.

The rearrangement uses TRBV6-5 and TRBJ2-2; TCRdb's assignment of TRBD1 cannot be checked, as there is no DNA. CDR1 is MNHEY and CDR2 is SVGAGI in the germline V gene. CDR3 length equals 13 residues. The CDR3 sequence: CASKGGEPGELFF.